This TCR beta chain was profiled in a study of beta chain features in type 1 diabetes. Study in general: Comparable age, gender and cell yields were observed in patients relative to healthy donors.

CD4+ naive, central memory, regulatory and stem cell-like memory cells were sorted via CD45RO/CCR7/CD25/CD127/CD95/CD27. Over 95% purity was reached by all sorted populations. Details on this clone: Its antigen is undetermined. An end of the junction does not agree with germline; a read error may underlie this.

Findings and limits, study-wide: Across all four CD4+ subsets, people with type 1 diabetes showed modestly shorter TCRB CDR3s. Individuals with type 1 diabetes displayed fewer insertions and more deletions at VDJ junctions.

The germline gives CDR1 MDHEN, CDR2 SYDVKM. This CDR3 contains 12 residues. Investigators reverse transcribed all isolated RNA, so they sequenced expressed TCRB transcripts. Here immunoSEQ multiplex PCR was the method, and the copy in TCRdb shows in-frame clones only, minus some. The sample contains 250,000 to 300,000 clones, approximately 15% of which appear only once. The sequencing input was naive CD4+ T cells from blood. The chain joins TRBV28 to TRBJ2-1; tentative D call: TRBD2 (5 bases). This receptor was taken from a man aged 25-40 years with type 1 diabetes. In DNA form, the CDR3 reads TGTGCCAGCAGTTTAGTCGGGCTAGCCCAGCTCTTC. It yields the protein CASSLVGLAQLF.